These T cell receptor beta chains were read from a single sample in a study of CD8+ T cells in alopecia areata. This table comes from immunoSEQ multiplex PCR, and its TCRdb copy is limited to in-frame clones, with some not included. Of around 160,000 clones in the sample, 85% to 90% were seen once. The specimen was CD8+ T cells sorted from blood, collected at week 0. These receptors all come from a human donor with alopecia areata. CDR3s include the opening cysteine and the closing phenylalanine or tryptophan. Each record gives: CDR3 DNA, CDR3 protein, J gene, D gene, V gene, clone size. A D gene is named only where the DNA matches it firmly. The listing skips clone size in some rows; elsewhere it reads once, few, many or a size class.

cdr3_nt: TGTGCCAGCAGGGAAGCGGGAGGGGGCTACAATGAGCAGTTCTTC; cdr3_aa: CASREAGGGYNEQFF; j_call: TRBJ2-1; d_call: TRBD2; v_call: TRBV9; clone_size: -
cdr3_nt: TGTGCCAGCAGCCCCTGGGGTCAGGGGGACTCCTACGAGCAGTACTTC; cdr3_aa: CASSPWGQGDSYEQYF; j_call: TRBJ2-7; d_call: TRBD1; v_call: TRBV7-7; clone_size: -
cdr3_nt: TGTGCCAGCAGCCCGCAGCCGACAGGGATCCAAGAGACCCAGTACTTC; cdr3_aa: CASSPQPTGIQETQYF; j_call: TRBJ2-5; d_call: TRBD1; v_call: TRBV7-3; clone_size: -
cdr3_nt: TGTGCCAGCAGTGAGGGATCGTCCTACGAGCAGTACTTC; cdr3_aa: CASSEGSSYEQYF; j_call: TRBJ2-7; d_call: -; v_call: TRBV2; clone_size: -
cdr3_nt: TGTGCCAGCAGCCCAACTACTAGCGCGGGAGAGACCCAGTACTTC; cdr3_aa: CASSPTTSAGETQYF; j_call: TRBJ2-5; d_call: TRBD2; v_call: TRBV7-3; clone_size: -
cdr3_nt: TGTGCCAGCAGTGGCCTAGCGGTATCGGAGACCCAGTACTTC; cdr3_aa: CASSGLAVSETQYF; j_call: TRBJ2-5; d_call: TRBD2; v_call: TRBV2; clone_size: -
cdr3_nt: TGCGCCAGCACCTCCAAAAGGAACTATGGCTACACCTTC; cdr3_aa: CASTSKRNYGYTF; j_call: TRBJ1-2; d_call: -; v_call: TRBV5-1; clone_size: -
cdr3_nt: TGTGCCAGCAGCTCAACCCTATCCGGGACAGGGGGCGCTTATTCAGATACGCAGTATTTT; cdr3_aa: CASSSTLSGTGGAYSDTQYF; j_call: TRBJ2-3; d_call: TRBD1; v_call: TRBV13; clone_size: -
cdr3_nt: TGCAGCGTTGGCCTAGCGGGGTCCAATGAGCAGTTCTTC; cdr3_aa: CSVGLAGSNEQFF; j_call: TRBJ2-1; d_call: TRBD2; v_call: TRBV29-1; clone_size: once
cdr3_nt: TGTGCCAGCAGCTTAGGGACAGGGGCCTACGAGCAGTACTTC; cdr3_aa: CASSLGTGAYEQYF; j_call: TRBJ2-7; d_call: TRBD1; v_call: TRBV7-3; clone_size: -
cdr3_nt: TGTGCCAGCAGCCCTGCCGGGACTAGCAGGAATGAGCAGTTCTTC; cdr3_aa: CASSPAGTSRNEQFF; j_call: TRBJ2-1; d_call: TRBD2; v_call: TRBV7-9; clone_size: -
cdr3_nt: TGTGCCAGCAGCTTGGGACAGGGTTCAGGGGAGCTGTTTTTT; cdr3_aa: CASSLGQGSGELFF; j_call: TRBJ2-2; d_call: TRBD1; v_call: TRBV5-5; clone_size: -
cdr3_nt: TGTGCCAGCAGTTACGCGGAGGTCGGAAACACCATATATTTT; cdr3_aa: CASSYAEVGNTIYF; j_call: TRBJ1-3; d_call: -; v_call: TRBV6-5; clone_size: -
cdr3_nt: TGTGCTAGCAGCTTAGCGGGAGAGGAGGGAGAGACCCAGTACTTC; cdr3_aa: CASSLAGEEGETQYF; j_call: TRBJ2-5; d_call: TRBD2; v_call: TRBV7-7; clone_size: -
cdr3_nt: TGTGCCAGCAGTGACATCGGGTTGAGCTCCTACAATGAGCAGTTCTTC; cdr3_aa: CASSDIGLSSYNEQFF; j_call: TRBJ2-1; d_call: -; v_call: TRBV6-1; clone_size: -
cdr3_nt: TGTGCCAGCAGAACACAGGGCTACGAGCAGTACTTC; cdr3_aa: CASRTQGYEQYF; j_call: TRBJ2-7; d_call: -; v_call: TRBV6-6; clone_size: -
cdr3_nt: TGTGCCAGCAGCCATCGGACAGATCGAAACACCATATATTTT; cdr3_aa: CASSHRTDRNTIYF; j_call: TRBJ1-3; d_call: -; v_call: TRBV7-9; clone_size: -
cdr3_nt: TGTGCCAGCAGCTTACCCGGGACATCCTACGAGCAGTACTTC; cdr3_aa: CASSLPGTSYEQYF; j_call: TRBJ2-7; d_call: -; v_call: TRBV7-9; clone_size: -
cdr3_nt: TGTGCCAGCAGTTTATCCGGTCTTAAGAACACTGAAGCTTTCTTT; cdr3_aa: CASSLSGLKNTEAFF; j_call: TRBJ1-1; d_call: -; v_call: TRBV27; clone_size: -
cdr3_nt: TGTGCCAGCAGTGTGGTCGGCTCGGGAGGGTCCAATGAGCAGTTCTTC; cdr3_aa: CASSVVGSGGSNEQFF; j_call: TRBJ2-1; d_call: TRBD2; v_call: TRBV6-1; clone_size: -
cdr3_nt: TGTGCCAGCAGTCTCATAGCGGAATACACCTACAATGAGCAGTTCTTC; cdr3_aa: CASSLIAEYTYNEQFF; j_call: TRBJ2-1; d_call: -; v_call: TRBV2; clone_size: -
cdr3_nt: TGTGCCTGGAGTGCCTCCGGGGTGGTTCGGGACAGGGGGAACACTGAAGCTTTCTTT; cdr3_aa: CAWSASGVVRDRGNTEAFF; j_call: TRBJ1-1; d_call: TRBD1; v_call: TRBV30; clone_size: -
cdr3_nt: TGTGCCAGCAGCGTAGATATATTGACAGTTACAGATACGCAGTATTTT; cdr3_aa: CASSVDILTVTDTQYF; j_call: TRBJ2-3; d_call: -; v_call: TRBV9; clone_size: -
cdr3_nt: TGTGCCAGCAGCCTGGACAGATCCGAACCAGATACGCAGTATTTT; cdr3_aa: CASSLDRSEPDTQYF; j_call: TRBJ2-3; d_call: -; v_call: TRBV7-9; clone_size: once
cdr3_nt: TGTGCCAGCAGTGATGGAGCAGGGGGAGGAAATTCACCCCTCCACTTT; cdr3_aa: CASSDGAGGGNSPLHF; j_call: TRBJ1-6; d_call: TRBD1; v_call: TRBV2; clone_size: -
cdr3_nt: TGTGCCAGCAGTTTCTCGGGACAGTCCTACGAGCAGTACTTC; cdr3_aa: CASSFSGQSYEQYF; j_call: TRBJ2-7; d_call: TRBD1; v_call: TRBV6-5; clone_size: -
cdr3_nt: TGCAGCGTTGGGGGAAGCTCCTACAATGAGCAGTTCTTC; cdr3_aa: CSVGGSSYNEQFF; j_call: TRBJ2-1; d_call: -; v_call: TRBV29-1; clone_size: -
cdr3_nt: TGTGCCAGCAGCGCCCAGGGGGCTAACACTGAAGCTTTCTTT; cdr3_aa: CASSAQGANTEAFF; j_call: TRBJ1-1; d_call: TRBD1; v_call: TRBV27; clone_size: -
cdr3_nt: TGTGCCAGTAGTACCCTTTGGGACAGGGGTGAATCAGATACGCAGTATTTT; cdr3_aa: CASSTLWDRGESDTQYF; j_call: TRBJ2-3; d_call: TRBD1; v_call: TRBV19; clone_size: -
cdr3_nt: TGTGCCACCAGCTCAGACGAAGGCGTAGCAGATACGCAGTATTTT; cdr3_aa: CATSSDEGVADTQYF; j_call: TRBJ2-3; d_call: -; v_call: TRBV27; clone_size: -
cdr3_nt: TGTGCCAGCAGCTCCTCTGGACTAGCGGGAGACGAGCAGTACTTC; cdr3_aa: CASSSSGLAGDEQYF; j_call: TRBJ2-7; d_call: TRBD2; v_call: TRBV9; clone_size: -
cdr3_nt: TGTGCCAGCAGCGGGGGAACTAGCGGGAATGAGCAGTTCTTC; cdr3_aa: CASSGGTSGNEQFF; j_call: TRBJ2-1; d_call: TRBD2; v_call: TRBV7-9; clone_size: few
cdr3_nt: TGTGCCAGCAGTTCGGACAGGGGGCGTGGGTCTCAGCATTTT; cdr3_aa: CASSSDRGRGSQHF; j_call: TRBJ1-5; d_call: TRBD1; v_call: TRBV27; clone_size: -
cdr3_nt: TGTGCCTGGGCGGCGGGGACCAACACCGGGGAGCTGTTTTTT; cdr3_aa: CAWAAGTNTGELFF; j_call: TRBJ2-2; d_call: -; v_call: TRBV30; clone_size: -
cdr3_nt: TGTGCCAGCACCCAGGGGGAGGGTAGCACAGATACGCAGTATTTT; cdr3_aa: CASTQGEGSTDTQYF; j_call: TRBJ2-3; d_call: -; v_call: TRBV28; clone_size: -
cdr3_nt: TGTGCCAGCAGCTTAGAGTCCGAGGTGGGATTTCCACAGTACTTC; cdr3_aa: CASSLESEVGFPQYF; j_call: TRBJ2-5; d_call: -; v_call: TRBV7-9; clone_size: -
cdr3_nt: TGTGCCGCGACTAGCGGGGGGAATAATGAGCAGTTCTTC; cdr3_aa: CAATSGGNNEQFF; j_call: TRBJ2-1; d_call: TRBD2; v_call: TRBV5-4; clone_size: -
cdr3_nt: TGCGCCAGCAGCCAAGAGGACGGCGGGGCAGGGGGCCACTACGAGCAGTACTTC; cdr3_aa: CASSQEDGGAGGHYEQYF; j_call: TRBJ2-7; d_call: TRBD1; v_call: TRBV4-1; clone_size: -
cdr3_nt: TGTGCCAGCAGAACGGGGGGCAACTTCTACAATGAGCAGTTCTTC; cdr3_aa: CASRTGGNFYNEQFF; j_call: TRBJ2-1; d_call: -; v_call: TRBV2; clone_size: -
cdr3_nt: TGTGCCTGGACTTTCGGTGATGAGCAGTTCTTC; cdr3_aa: CAWTFGDEQFF; j_call: TRBJ2-1; d_call: -; v_call: TRBV30; clone_size: -
cdr3_nt: TGTGCCAGTAGTTCTGGTTACAATGAGCAGTTCTTC; cdr3_aa: CASSSGYNEQFF; j_call: TRBJ2-1; d_call: -; v_call: TRBV19; clone_size: -
cdr3_nt: TGTGCCAGCAGCTCCGGGTGGAATCAGCCCCAGCATTTT; cdr3_aa: CASSSGWNQPQHF; j_call: TRBJ1-5; d_call: -; v_call: TRBV27; clone_size: -
cdr3_nt: TGTGCCAGCACATGGATTGAAGCTTTCTTT; cdr3_aa: CASTWIEAFF; j_call: TRBJ1-1; d_call: -; v_call: TRBV6-1; clone_size: -
cdr3_nt: TGTGCCAGCAGCTCGCAGGGGGCCATTGAGCAGTTCTTC; cdr3_aa: CASSSQGAIEQFF; j_call: TRBJ2-1; d_call: TRBD1; v_call: TRBV7-9; clone_size: -
cdr3_nt: TGTGCTAGTGGTTTGGAGACAGGACCCTCCTACGAGCAGTACTTC; cdr3_aa: CASGLETGPSYEQYF; j_call: TRBJ2-7; d_call: -; v_call: TRBV12-5; clone_size: -
cdr3_nt: TGTGCCAGCAGCTTAGATCACCTAGCGGGAGTTCCCTACAATGAGCAGTTCTTC; cdr3_aa: CASSLDHLAGVPYNEQFF; j_call: TRBJ2-1; d_call: TRBD2; v_call: TRBV11-2; clone_size: -
cdr3_nt: TGTGCCATCAGTGAGACGGACAGGGGTTACAATGAGCAGTTCTTC; cdr3_aa: CAISETDRGYNEQFF; j_call: TRBJ2-1; d_call: TRBD1; v_call: TRBV10-3; clone_size: few
cdr3_nt: TGCAGCGCTGGGACAGATGAAGCCTACAATGAGCAGTTCTTC; cdr3_aa: CSAGTDEAYNEQFF; j_call: TRBJ2-1; d_call: TRBD1; v_call: TRBV29-1; clone_size: -
cdr3_nt: TGCAGCGTTGAAGGAGGTGGGGCCCCTAGCTCCTACAATGAGCAGTTCTTC; cdr3_aa: CSVEGGGAPSSYNEQFF; j_call: TRBJ2-1; d_call: -; v_call: TRBV29-1; clone_size: -
cdr3_nt: TGTGCCAGCAGTCTGGGAAGTGTTGAAAAACTGTTTTTT; cdr3_aa: CASSLGSVEKLFF; j_call: TRBJ1-4; d_call: -; v_call: TRBV27; clone_size: -
cdr3_nt: TGTGCCAGCAGCTTAGGGCTAGCGGCTCAGATTGAGCAGTTCTTC; cdr3_aa: CASSLGLAAQIEQFF; j_call: TRBJ2-1; d_call: TRBD2; v_call: TRBV7-2; clone_size: -
cdr3_nt: TGTGCCAGCAGCTTCGCGGGCTCCTACGAGCAGTACTTC; cdr3_aa: CASSFAGSYEQYF; j_call: TRBJ2-7; d_call: -; v_call: TRBV11-2; clone_size: -
cdr3_nt: TGTGCCAGCAGCCACCTGAGCGGGAGTCCTTACAATGAGCAGTTCTTC; cdr3_aa: CASSHLSGSPYNEQFF; j_call: TRBJ2-1; d_call: TRBD2; v_call: TRBV14; clone_size: -
cdr3_nt: TGTGCCAGCTCACTAGGCGGGGGGACGAGCTCCTACGAGCAGTACTTC; cdr3_aa: CASSLGGGTSSYEQYF; j_call: TRBJ2-7; d_call: TRBD2; v_call: TRBV18; clone_size: -
cdr3_nt: TGTGCCAGCAGTATAGCCAGCGGGACTCAAGAGACCCAGTACTTC; cdr3_aa: CASSIASGTQETQYF; j_call: TRBJ2-5; d_call: TRBD2; v_call: TRBV5-4; clone_size: few
cdr3_nt: TGTGCCACCCCACCCCCGGGACAGGGGTACAATGAGCAGTTCTTC; cdr3_aa: CATPPPGQGYNEQFF; j_call: TRBJ2-1; d_call: TRBD1; v_call: TRBV27; clone_size: few
cdr3_nt: TGTGCCAGTAGTATGCTCCCAGGGAAAGGGAACACTGAAGCTTTCTTT; cdr3_aa: CASSMLPGKGNTEAFF; j_call: TRBJ1-1; d_call: -; v_call: TRBV19; clone_size: -
cdr3_nt: TGTGCCAGCAGCGGGACTAGCGGGGGCACAGATACGCAGTATTTT; cdr3_aa: CASSGTSGGTDTQYF; j_call: TRBJ2-3; d_call: TRBD2; v_call: TRBV6-4; clone_size: few
cdr3_nt: TGTGCCAGCAGCGTAAACCTAAGGCCCCAGCATTTT; cdr3_aa: CASSVNLRPQHF; j_call: TRBJ1-5; d_call: -; v_call: TRBV7-8; clone_size: -
cdr3_nt: TGCAGCGCGAACCCGGGACTCTCAAAAGAGACCCAGTACTTC; cdr3_aa: CSANPGLSKETQYF; j_call: TRBJ2-5; d_call: -; v_call: TRBV29-1; clone_size: -